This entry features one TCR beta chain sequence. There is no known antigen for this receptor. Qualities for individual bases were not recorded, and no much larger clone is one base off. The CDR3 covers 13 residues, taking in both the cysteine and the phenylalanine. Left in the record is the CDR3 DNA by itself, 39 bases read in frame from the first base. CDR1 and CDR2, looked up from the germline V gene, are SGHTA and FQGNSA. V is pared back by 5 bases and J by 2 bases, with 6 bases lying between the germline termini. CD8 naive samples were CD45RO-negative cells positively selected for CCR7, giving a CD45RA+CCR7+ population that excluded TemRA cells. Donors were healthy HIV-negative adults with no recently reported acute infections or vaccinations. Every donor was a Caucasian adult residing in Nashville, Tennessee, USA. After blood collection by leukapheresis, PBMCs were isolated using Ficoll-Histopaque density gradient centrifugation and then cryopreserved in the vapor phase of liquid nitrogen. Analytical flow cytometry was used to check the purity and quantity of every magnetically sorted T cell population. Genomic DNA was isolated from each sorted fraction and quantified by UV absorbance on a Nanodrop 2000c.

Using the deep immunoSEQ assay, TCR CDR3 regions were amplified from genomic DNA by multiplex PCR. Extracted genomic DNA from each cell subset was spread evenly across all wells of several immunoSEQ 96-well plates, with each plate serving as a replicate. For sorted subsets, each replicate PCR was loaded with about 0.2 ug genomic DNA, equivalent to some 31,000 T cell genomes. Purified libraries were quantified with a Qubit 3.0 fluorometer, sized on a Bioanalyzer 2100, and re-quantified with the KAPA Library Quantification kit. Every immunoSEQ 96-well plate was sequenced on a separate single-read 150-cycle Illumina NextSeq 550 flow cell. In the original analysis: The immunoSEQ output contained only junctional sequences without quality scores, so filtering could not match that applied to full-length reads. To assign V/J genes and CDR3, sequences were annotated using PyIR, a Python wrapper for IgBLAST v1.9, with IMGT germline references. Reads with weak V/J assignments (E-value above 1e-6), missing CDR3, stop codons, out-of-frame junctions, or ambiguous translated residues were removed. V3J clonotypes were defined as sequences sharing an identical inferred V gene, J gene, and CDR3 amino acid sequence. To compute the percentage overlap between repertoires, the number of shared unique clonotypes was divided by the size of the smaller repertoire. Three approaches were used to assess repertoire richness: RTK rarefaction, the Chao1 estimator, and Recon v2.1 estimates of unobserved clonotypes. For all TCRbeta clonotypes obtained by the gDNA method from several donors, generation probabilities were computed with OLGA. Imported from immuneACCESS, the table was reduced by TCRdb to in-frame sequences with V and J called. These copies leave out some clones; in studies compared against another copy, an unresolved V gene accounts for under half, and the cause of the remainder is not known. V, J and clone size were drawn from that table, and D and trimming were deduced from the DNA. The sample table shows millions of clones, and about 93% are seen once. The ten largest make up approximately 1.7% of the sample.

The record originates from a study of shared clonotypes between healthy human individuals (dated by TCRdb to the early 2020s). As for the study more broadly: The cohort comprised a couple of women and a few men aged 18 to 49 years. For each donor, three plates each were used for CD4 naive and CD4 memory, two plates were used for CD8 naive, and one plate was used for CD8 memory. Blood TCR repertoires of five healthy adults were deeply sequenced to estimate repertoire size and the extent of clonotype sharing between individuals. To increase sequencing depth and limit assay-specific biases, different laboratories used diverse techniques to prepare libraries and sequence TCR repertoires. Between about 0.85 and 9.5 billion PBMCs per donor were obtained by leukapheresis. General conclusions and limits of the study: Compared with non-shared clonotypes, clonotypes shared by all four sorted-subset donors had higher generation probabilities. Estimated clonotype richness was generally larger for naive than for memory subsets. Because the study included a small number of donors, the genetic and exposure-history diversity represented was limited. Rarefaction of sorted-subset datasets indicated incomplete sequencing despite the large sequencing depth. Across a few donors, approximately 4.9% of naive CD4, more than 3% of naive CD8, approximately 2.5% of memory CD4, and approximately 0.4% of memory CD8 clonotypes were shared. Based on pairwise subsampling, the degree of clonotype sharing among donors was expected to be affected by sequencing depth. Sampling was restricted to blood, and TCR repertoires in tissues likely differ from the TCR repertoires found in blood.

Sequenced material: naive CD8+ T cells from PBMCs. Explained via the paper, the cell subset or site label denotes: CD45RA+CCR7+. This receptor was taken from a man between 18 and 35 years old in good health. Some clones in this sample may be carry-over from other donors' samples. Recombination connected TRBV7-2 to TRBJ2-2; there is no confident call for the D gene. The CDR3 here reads CASSVLNTGELFF. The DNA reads TGTGCCAGCAGCGTACTCAACACCGGGGAGCTGTTTTTT.